The next 15 T cell receptor beta chains were all read from a single sample in a study of T cell clonotyping in hematopoietic cell transplantation. The repertoire was sequenced with immunoSEQ multiplex PCR; TCRdb's copy has only in-frame clones and lacks some. The sample has 4,900 or so clones, 26% seen once. Here the sequenced sample was peripheral blood mononuclear cells, taken 180 days after allogeneic stem cell transplant. The source of these receptors is a male patient aged 40 to 50 who had an allogeneic stem cell transplant from an unrelated donor, so the T cells may come from the graft donor. Some clones in this sample may be carry-over from other donors' samples.

The table lists this clone with a few counts. J is TRBJ1-2 and V is TRBV6-5; the D gene is possibly TRBD1 (6 bases). The CDR3 covers 15 residues. In germline, CDR1 is MNHEY, CDR2 SVGAGI. V was pared by 5 bases and J by 0 bases, with 13 bases between. The CDR3 DNA follows: TGTGCCAGCAGTGTACAGGGATCAGCTAACTATGGCTACACCTTC. Protein: CASSVQGSANYGYTF.

This clone was detected only a few times. V and J are TRBV6-5 and TRBJ1-2; 8 bases align to TRBD1. Germline V CDR1 and CDR2: MNHEY, SVGAGI. The CDR3 has 16 amino acids. Trimming cost V 1 base and J 2 bases; bases outside gene matches: 6. The CDR3 DNA is TGTGCCAGCAGTTACTGGGACAGGACTCGAAACTATGGCTACACCTTC. This translates into CASSYWDRTRNYGYTF.

This clone was counted only a few times. For the CDR3, the DNA is TGCAGCGTTGAAGCCCGGTCGGTTAACACCGGGGAGCTGTTTTTT. It is translated as CSVEARSVNTGELFF. The chain couples TRBV29-1 to TRBJ2-2; D is unresolved. This CDR3 spans 15 amino acids. Deletions cut 1 base from V and 2 bases from J, with 11 bases between. The germline V gene has CDR1 SQVTM and CDR2 ANQGSEA.

J is TRBJ1-2 and V is TRBV30; D might be TRBD1 (5 bases). With 2 bases removed from V and 3 bases from J, the gap between germline ends came to 13 bases. CDR1 GTSNPN and CDR2 SVGIG come from the germline V gene (reference sequence). This CDR3 contains 14 residues. The CDR3 here is CAWSLGDQDYGYTF. CDR3 nucleotide sequence: TGTGCCTGGAGTTTGGGGGACCAGGACTATGGCTACACCTTC.

The chain joins TRBV30 to TRBJ1-1; D not certain. CDR3 size: 12 residues. V shed 2 bases and J shed 7 bases, with 11 bases lying between them. Per germline, CDR1 GTSNPN and CDR2 SVGIG (reference sequence). This chain's CDR3 is CAWSRQAGEAFF. CDR3 coding DNA: TGTGCCTGGAGTAGGCAGGCGGGTGAAGCTTTCTTT.

The chain uses TRBV30 and TRBJ1-3, with 8 nucleotides matching TRBD1. The CDR3 is 14 residues long. Germline V gene sequence: CDR1 GTSNPN, CDR2 SVGIG (reference sequence). V dropped 5 bases and J dropped 3; count of bases not matched to a gene: 6. The CDR3 reads CAWWGRGLGNTIYF. As DNA, the CDR3 is TGTGCCTGGTGGGGCAGGGGGCTTGGAAACACCATATATTTT.

V is TRBV30 and J is TRBJ2-5, with 9 bases that match TRBD2. The CDR3 is 13 residues long. Germline V gene lookup returns CDR1 GTSNPN and CDR2 SVGIG (reference sequence). After removal of 4 bases from V and 5 bases from J, the junction contained 5 bases not matched to a gene. The CDR3 bases are TGTGCCTGGATTGCGGGGGGGAAGGAGACCCAGTACTTC. This translates into CAWIAGGKETQYF.

This chain uses TRBV6-6 with TRBJ2-7, with TRBD1 identical over 11 bases. The CDR3 is 16 amino acids. J gave up 6 bases and V 2 bases, and 9 bases lay outside the gene matches. The germline V gene has CDR1 MNHNY and CDR2 SVGAGI (reference sequence). The CDR3 coding sequence is TGTGCCAGCAGTTACCCTAAAGGGACAGGGGGAGCCGAGCAGTACTTC. It codes for CASSYPKGTGGAEQYF.

This clone was counted a few times. The chain joins TRBV30 to TRBJ1-5; unclear D gene. The germline V and J ends were trimmed by 2 bases and 9 bases, with 14 bases remaining between them. Per the germline V gene, CDR1 is GTSNPN and CDR2 is SVGIG (reference sequence). The CDR3 has 13 residues. The CDR3 region is CAWSRGYDRPQHF. The CDR3 bases are TGTGCCTGGAGTCGAGGGTATGATCGGCCCCAGCATTTT. The full variable domain, in which reference TRBV30 and TRBJ1-5 provide the parts outside the CDR3, is SQTIHQWPATLVQPVGSPLSLECTVEGTSNPNLYWYRQAAGRGLQLLFYSVGIGQISSEVPQNLSASRPQDRQFILSSKKLLLSDSGFYLCAWSRGYDRPQHFGDGTRLSIL.

The gene calls are TRBV29-1 and TRBJ1-2, with D tentatively TRBD1 (5 bases). The CDR3 is 15 amino acids. Germline lookup yields CDR1 SQVTM and CDR2 ANQGSEA. Between the trimmed V and J ends, which lost 0 bases and 9 bases, there was a span of 20 bases. CDR3 bases: TGCAGCGTTGAAGATCTTTCTGTGGGGCAGGCCAGCTACACCTTC. Translated: CSVEDLSVGQASYTF.

This clone is termed medium-sized. The chain couples TRBV4-1 to TRBJ1-4, with 7 bases aligning to TRBD1. The CDR3 spans 17 residues. V lost 7 bases, J lost 5 bases, and 16 bases stayed unmatched. Germline CDR1 MGHRA, CDR2 YSYEKL. The chain's CDR3 is CASKAEGGGALNEKLFF. The CDR3 nucleotides read TGCGCCAGCAAGGCGGAAGGAGGGGGCGCCTTGAATGAAAAACTGTTTTTT.

V usage is TRBV6-5 and J usage is TRBJ2-5; D is ambiguous. CDR1 and CDR2 from the germline V gene are MNHEY and SVGAGI. The CDR3 has 13 residues. V lost 6 bases to trimming and J lost 1 base, with 9 bases between them. CDR3 protein: CASSQLAQETQYF. The CDR3, as DNA: TGTGCCAGCAGCCAGTTGGCCCAAGAGACCCAGTACTTC.

The chain recombines TRBV30 with TRBJ1-2; D gene uncertain. CDR1 is GTSNPN, CDR2 SVGIG, per germline (reference sequence). The V end lost 2 bases, the J end lost 0 bases, and 7 bases lay between the germline ends. This CDR3 region has 13 residues. The CDR3 DNA reads as TGTGCCTGGAGTACAGAAGCTAACTATGGCTACACCTTC. This translates into CAWSTEANYGYTF.

The CDR3 spells CAWSVSPPLAHDEQFF. The CDR3 coding sequence is TGTGCCTGGAGTGTATCCCCCCCACTAGCGCACGATGAGCAGTTCTTC. V and J are TRBV30 and TRBJ2-1, with TRBD2 identical over 7 bases. Germline V gives CDR1 GTSNPN, CDR2 SVGIG (reference sequence). This CDR3 is 16 amino acids long. V was clipped by 0 bases and J by 8 bases; unmatched bases: 13.

The sample holds a few counts of this clone. The rearrangement uses TRBV30 and TRBJ2-2, with D unresolved. The length of the CDR3 is 13 residues. In germline, CDR1 is GTSNPN, CDR2 SVGIG (reference sequence). Trimming took 2 bases from V and 6 from J, leaving 10 bases between them. For the CDR3, the DNA is TGTGCCTGGAGTCGCTATACACCCGGGGAGCTGTTTTTT. As protein: CAWSRYTPGELFF.